This T cell receptor (beta chain) came from a study of blood T cells in healthy people across ages. This clonotype was picked up one time. Its antigen is unidentified. Per germline, CDR1 LGHNA and CDR2 YNFKEQ. V was clipped by 0 bases and J by 6 bases, with 14 bases between them. The CDR3 runs to 15 residues. Combining a sample-barcoded 5' primer with a J-beta primer mix, a second PCR ran for 7 to 11 cycles. With 12 random nucleotides, a template-switch adaptor tagged each individual cDNA molecule. TCRdb reanalysed the 5' RACE reads using MiXCR and keeps one entry per CDR3 protein. This repertoire shows over a million distinct CDR3 sequences, around 59% found once; its top ten account for under 8.5%. Caucasian, healthy and from Russia, the donors were aged between about 6 and 100. Study-level findings and limits: No one knew whether donors had CMV, which possibly confounded expanded clonotype changes. Roughly linear age-related decline in beta diversity appeared, significant by age 40.

The receptor's source is a man younger than 35 in good health. The chain combines TRBV4-2 with TRBJ1-1; tentative D call: TRBD1 (6 bases). Input material: blood. CDR3 in DNA: TGTGCCAGCAGCCAAGATAACAGGGTTGGCGCTGAAGCTTTCTTT. It translates to CASSQDNRVGAEAFF.